The 9 T cell receptor beta chains below all came from one sample that was sequenced in a study of patients and donors after allogeneic stem cell transplantation. Via MiXCR, TCRdb re-called the RT-PCR reads, giving one row per CDR3 protein. The top ten clones hold less than 3% of a sample with approximately 90,000 distinct CDR3 sequences, just under 5% of them seen once. Sample: blood, either unsorted or a sorted T cell fraction (not recorded which). The receptor set was obtained from a human donor who was either an allogeneic HSCT recipient or a stem cell or donor lymphocyte infusion donor (not recorded which). It is not recorded whose cells these are; they may come from a transplant donor.

This clonotype occurred many times. This chain uses TRBV29-1 with TRBJ2-5, with D perhaps matching TRBD1 (5 bases). This CDR3 region has 13 residues. V lost 6 bases and J 2 bases, leaving 13 bases between the germline ends. Germline values: CDR1 SQVTM, CDR2 ANQGSEA. Here the CDR3 DNA reads TGCAGCGTCGCCGACAGAACACAAGAGACCCAGTACTTC. Protein sequence: CSVADRTQETQYF. Full variable domain (missing parts from reference TRBV29-1 and TRBJ2-5): SAVISQKPSRDICQRGTSLTIQCQVDSQVTMMFWYRQQPGQSLTLIATANQGSEATYESGFVIDKFPISRPNLTFSTLTVSNMSPEDSSIYLCSVADRTQETQYFGPGTRLLVL.

The chain is built from TRBV6-2 or TRBV6-3 and TRBJ2-3, with D uncertain. Trimming cost V 6 bases and J 2 bases, with 12 bases left between them. This CDR3 is built from 14 residues. Germline V gene sequence: CDR1 MNHEY, CDR2 SVGEGT. The CDR3 DNA sequence: TGTGCCAGCAGGAACGGGCAATCCACAGATACGCAGTATTTT. This encodes CASRNGQSTDTQYF.

This rearrangement joins TRBV19 to TRBJ2-5; no clear D gene. V lost 3 bases and J lost 13, with 18 bases in between. Germline CDR1 LNHDA, CDR2 SQIVND (reference sequence). This CDR3 contains 13 residues. The CDR3 coding sequence is TGTGCCAGTAGTATCTTACTTGAAGACCCGCGGTACTTC. Translated: CASSILLEDPRYF. Drawing the rest from reference TRBV19 and TRBJ2-5, the complete variable domain is DGGITQSPKYLFRKEGQNVTLSCEQNLNHDAMYWYRQDPGQGLRLIYYSQIVNDFQKGDIAEGYSVSREKKESFPLTVTSAQKNPTAFYLCASSILLEDPRYFGPGTRLLVL.

This clonotype was detected only a few times. This may come from a read error, since a much larger clone is one base off. The genes are TRBV29-1 and TRBJ2-5, with 10 bases fitting TRBD2. CDR1 and CDR2 from the germline V gene are SQVTM and ANQGSEA. Trimming cost V 7 bases and J 7 bases; bases outside gene matches: 9. The CDR3 totals 13 residues. Here the CDR3 reads CSAVLAGAGTQYF. The CDR3 DNA sequence: TGCAGCGCCGTCCTAGCGGGAGCAGGGACCCAGTACTTC.

This clonotype has a count of ten or more. The chain recombines TRBV7-3 with TRBJ2-7, with 8 nucleotides matching TRBD2. V lost 6 bases to trimming and J lost 3 bases; unmatched junction nucleotides: 16. Per germline, CDR1 SGHTA and CDR2 FQGTGA. The CDR3 sequence is 17 residues long. CDR3 in DNA: TGTGCCAGCAGACTTTCAGCGGGGGACCAACAATTCTACGAGCAGTACTTC. Translating gives CASRLSAGDQQFYEQYF.

This clonotype showed up many times. V is TRBV3-1 and J is TRBJ2-1, with TRBD2 identical over 9 bases. V was clipped by 0 bases and J by 7 bases; unmatched bases: 7. This CDR3 is 16 amino acids long. CDR1 and CDR2 from the germline V gene are LGHDT and YNNKEL (reference sequence). This chain's CDR3 is CASSQDGRGGWNEQFF. The CDR3 nucleotides are TGTGCCAGCAGCCAAGACGGGCGGGGGGGTTGGAATGAGCAGTTCTTC.

This clonotype occurred many times. V gene TRBV25-1 combines with J gene TRBJ2-5, with D perhaps being TRBD1 or TRBD2 (5 bases each). The CDR3 loop spans 16 amino acids. Germline V gene sequence: CDR1 MGHDK, CDR2 SYGVNS. Trimming took 2 bases from V and 5 from J, leaving 18 bases between them. CDR3 sequence: CASSERGSGLVETQYF. CDR3 nucleotide sequence: TGTGCCAGCAGTGAACGGGGCTCGGGCTTAGTGGAGACCCAGTACTTC.

This clonotype was recorded many times. The chain is built from TRBV28 and TRBJ1-2; tentative D call: TRBD1 (5 bases). The germline V and J ends were trimmed by 7 bases and 4 bases, with 19 bases remaining between them. CDR3 length equals 15 residues. Germline loops: CDR1 MDHEN, CDR2 SYDVKM. CDR3 sequence: CASTSGTSSPYGYTF. In DNA, the CDR3 is TGTGCCAGCACCTCCGGGACCTCTAGCCCCTATGGCTACACCTTC.

This rearrangement joins TRBV7-3 to TRBJ2-3; unclear D gene. Trimming stripped 2 bases from V and 3 bases from J, with 6 bases between. Germline-derived CDR1 and CDR2 are SGHTA and FQGTGA. The CDR3 covers 13 residues. CDR3 region: CASSLQVTDTQYF. The CDR3 DNA is TGTGCCAGCAGCTTACAGGTGACAGATACGCAGTATTTT.